What follows describes a single TCR beta chain. Its antigen is unidentified. This CDR3 region has 19 residues. Per the germline V gene, CDR1 is MNHEY and CDR2 is SVGEGT. V was trimmed by 2 bases and J by 5 bases, leaving 25 bases between them. The data stem from a study of identical twins. Findings and limits, study-wide: In drawing conclusions, the study used cross-sectional statistical analysis and did not follow the same donors. Insertions were fewer in abundant cord blood beta clonotypes, whereas memory repertoires showed none of this pattern.

The authors used template switching to add a universal primer site and gave cDNA unique molecular identifiers. TCRdb used MiXCR to reprocess the 5' RACE reads, holding one entry per CDR3 protein. Of approximately 220,000 distinct CDR3 sequences in the sample, approximately 9% are singletons; the top ten hold 5% to 6%. The V and J genes are TRBV6-2 or TRBV6-3 and TRBJ2-1; either TRBD1 or TRBD2 may supply D (5 bases each). This clonotype was obtained from a woman younger than 30 in good health. Sequencing was performed on memory (CD45RO+) T cells sorted from blood. The CDR3 loop reads CASSYIPRDLSRGNNEQFF. The CDR3 DNA is TGTGCCAGCAGTTACATCCCCCGGGACCTGAGCCGGGGAAACAATGAGCAGTTCTTC.